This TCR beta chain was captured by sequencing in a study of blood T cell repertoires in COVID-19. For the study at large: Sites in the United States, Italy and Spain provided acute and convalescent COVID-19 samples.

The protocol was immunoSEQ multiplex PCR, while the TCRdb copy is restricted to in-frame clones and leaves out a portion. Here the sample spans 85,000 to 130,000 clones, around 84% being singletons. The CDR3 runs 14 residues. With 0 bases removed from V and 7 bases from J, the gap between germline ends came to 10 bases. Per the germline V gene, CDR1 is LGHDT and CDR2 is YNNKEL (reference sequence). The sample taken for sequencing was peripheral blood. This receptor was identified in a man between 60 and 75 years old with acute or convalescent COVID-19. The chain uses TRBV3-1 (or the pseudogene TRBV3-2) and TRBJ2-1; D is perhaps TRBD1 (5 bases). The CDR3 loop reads CASSQDRVWNEQFF. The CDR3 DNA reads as TGTGCCAGCAGCCAAGACAGGGTGTGGAATGAGCAGTTCTTC.